The entry below describes one T cell receptor beta chain. As yet, its antigen is unknown. These data come from a study of T cells after yellow fever vaccination. Each CDR3 protein gets one entry after TCRdb re-called the 5' RACE reads with MiXCR. The sample records about 73,000 distinct CDR3 sequences, almost 8% being singletons. Overall study results and limits: Compared with primary, the secondary response was weaker and peaked at day 5, not 15.

Here the sequenced sample was CD8+ T cells sorted from PBMCs, taken on the day of the yellow fever booster vaccination. The source is a man aged 30 to 39 who received the YFV17D yellow fever vaccine.

CDR3 residues: CASSRDPSGTSSGELFF. The CDR3, as DNA: TGTGCCAGCTCACGGGACCCTAGCGGGACCTCTTCCGGGGAGCTGTTTTTT. This rearrangement joins TRBV18 to TRBJ2-2, with 9 nucleotides matching TRBD2. CDR1 and CDR2 (germline): KGHSH, LQKENI. This CDR3 region has 17 residues. Unmatched junction bases numbered 12, after V lost 4 bases and J lost 6 bases.